The source of this T cell receptor beta chain is a study of blood T cell repertoires in COVID-19. Overall study: Some COVID-19 samples were acute and others convalescent; all came from the United States, Italy and Spain. PBMCs, B-cell-depleted T cells, or T cells were the source of the cDNA or gDNA that made up the material.

In the authors' workflow: Estimation of nucleated cell counts relied on the amplification of reference gene primers. Sequencing used immunoSEQ multiplex PCR; TCRdb keeps in-frame clones, though not all of them. The V and J calls and the clone size are those of that table, but D and trimming were determined from the DNA. In the table there are about 250,000 clones, about four fifths of which are singletons. V lost 5 bases to trimming and J lost 2 bases; unmatched junction nucleotides: 7. Germline V gene data show CDR1 as LNHDA and CDR2 as SQIVND (reference sequence). This CDR3 region has 15 residues. The chain couples TRBV19 to TRBJ2-3; TRBD1 aligns across 7 bases. The clonotype comes from an elderly man with acute or convalescent COVID-19. Sequenced material: peripheral blood. The chain's CDR3 is CASSFPDRDTDTQYF. The CDR3 DNA sequence: TGTGCCAGTAGTTTCCCCGACAGGGACACAGATACGCAGTATTTT.